These 25 T cell receptor beta chains share one sample of origin, sequenced in a study of monozygotic twins with inflammatory bowel disease. Reanalyzing the 5' RACE reads, TCRdb keeps one entry per CDR3 protein, without DNA. The sample yields a few hundred thousand distinct CDR3 sequences, of which the top ten take up roughly 1.5%. The specimen sequenced was blood. The receptors stem from a human donor with ulcerative colitis or Crohn's disease, or a healthy co-twin of an affected twin (not recorded which).

V and J are TRBV5-1 and TRBJ1-2; TCRdb calls TRBD1, which cannot be checked without DNA. CDR3 length equals 14 residues. Germline CDR1 and CDR2: SGHRS and YFSETQ. CDR3 in amino acids: CASSLPGTNYGYTF.

The chain recombines TRBV20-1 with TRBJ2-5; the D gene TCRdb calls, TRBD2, cannot be checked with no DNA. In germline, CDR1 is DFQATT, CDR2 SNEGSKA (reference sequence). The CDR3 spans 15 residues. The CDR3 region is CSATGLAGDQETQYF.

The rearrangement links TRBV18 to TRBJ2-1. CDR1 KGHSH and CDR2 LQKENI come from the germline V gene. The CDR3 is made up of 13 amino acids. CDR3 loop: CASSPGRNNEQFF.

This chain joins TRBV5-1 and TRBJ2-3; TCRdb names TRBD1, which stays unverified in the absence of DNA. Germline CDR1 SGHRS, CDR2 YFSETQ. The CDR3 totals 16 residues. CDR3 sequence: CASSGGLTSSTDTQYF.

The chain carries TRBV5-5 and TRBJ2-7; TCRdb's D call, TRBD1, is unchecked because there is no DNA. This CDR3 region has 12 residues. In germline, CDR1 is SGHKS, CDR2 YYEKEE (reference sequence). The CDR3 protein is CASSRTAYEQYF.

The chain joins TRBV13 to TRBJ2-1; TCRdb's assignment of TRBD1 cannot be checked, as there is no DNA. Per the germline V gene, CDR1 is PRHDT and CDR2 is FYEKMQ (reference sequence). This CDR3 contains 17 residues. CDR3: CASSSLQNRVRSNEQFF.

The chain has TRBV12-3 or TRBV12-4 and TRBJ2-7; TCRdb's D call, TRBD2, is unchecked because there is no DNA. CDR3 length equals 15 residues. CDR3 sequence reads: CASSPQSGISYEQYF.

The chain couples TRBV6-5 to TRBJ1-3; TCRdb picks TRBD1, but there is no DNA to check that call. CDR1 and CDR2 (germline): MNHEY, SVGAGI. CDR3 length: 15 amino acids. The CDR3 region is CASSYQGASGNTIYF.

This chain links TRBV5-1 with TRBJ2-7; the D call of TRBD2 rests on TCRdb alone, since no DNA is present to check it. Germline lookup yields CDR1 SGHRS and CDR2 YFSETQ. The CDR3 loop spans 15 amino acids. The CDR3 reads CASSPTAGRSYEQYF. The variable domain in full, with the rest retrieved from reference TRBV5-1 and TRBJ2-7, is KAGVTQTPRYLIKTRGQQVTLSCSPISGHRSVSWYQQTPGQGLQFLFEYFSETQRNKGNFPGRFSGRQFSNSRSEMNVSTLELGDSALYLCASSPTAGRSYEQYFGPGTRLTVT.

The rearrangement links TRBV7-9 to TRBJ2-5. The germline V gene has CDR1 SEHNR and CDR2 FQNEAQ (reference sequence). CDR3 length equals 15 residues. The CDR3 loop reads CASSLVARAAETQYF.

The chain recombines TRBV10-2 with TRBJ1-2; there is no DNA to check the TCRdb D call of TRBD1. Looked up from germline, CDR1 is WSHSY and CDR2 is SAAADI. The CDR3 is 17 amino acids. The chain's CDR3 is CASSDLTGAIANYGYTF.

The rearrangement links TRBV7-2 to TRBJ2-3; no DNA is available, so the TRBD1 call from TCRdb remains unchecked. CDR3 length equals 16 residues. Germline V gene data show CDR1 as SGHTA and CDR2 as FQGNSA. The CDR3 is CASSLHRQGGTDTQYF.

The chain couples TRBV28 to TRBJ1-6. The CDR3 has 14 amino acids. CDR1 MDHEN and CDR2 SYDVKM come from the germline V gene. CDR3 loop: CASRSTSSASPLHF.

The V and J genes are TRBV9 and TRBJ2-1; TCRdb's assignment of TRBD2 cannot be checked, as there is no DNA. This CDR3 has 16 amino acids. Per germline, CDR1 SGDLS and CDR2 YYNGEE. The CDR3 region is CASSVAASGGANEQFF.

The CDR3: CASSDSGLGAFF. V usage is TRBV12-3 or TRBV12-4 and J usage is TRBJ1-1; TCRdb reports TRBD1, a call that lacks DNA to check it against. The CDR3 covers 12 residues.

The chain couples TRBV2 to TRBJ1-4; no DNA is available, so the TRBD1 call from TCRdb remains unchecked. Looked up from germline, CDR1 is SNHLY and CDR2 is FYNNEI. The CDR3 loop spans 16 amino acids. The CDR3 here is CASSEGDRRIGEKLFF.

The rearrangement uses TRBV12-5 and TRBJ2-7; the TCRdb D gene call, TRBD1, has no DNA to confirm it. This CDR3 has 14 amino acids. Per the germline V gene, CDR1 is LGHNT and CDR2 is FRNRAP. The CDR3 loop reads CASGFPGTNYEQYF.

The V gene is TRBV6-1, the J gene TRBJ2-2; TCRdb indicates TRBD1, and absent DNA this call remains unverified. Germline assignment: CDR1 MNHNS and CDR2 SASEGT. The CDR3 covers 16 residues. The CDR3 sequence: CASSAGTGSRSGELFF.

This chain uses TRBV7-2 with TRBJ1-2; the TCRdb call, TRBD1, lacks DNA for checking. Germline CDR1 reads SGHTA; CDR2 reads FQGNSA. CDR3 size: 15 residues. The CDR3 here is CASSLNRAESYGYTF.

The V gene is TRBV15, the J gene TRBJ2-3. Germline values: CDR1 LNHNV, CDR2 YYDKDF (reference sequence). The CDR3 spans 15 residues. CDR3 amino acids: CATSRESLAADTQYF.

This chain links TRBV20-1 with TRBJ2-1; without DNA, the TCRdb call of TRBD1 cannot be checked. The CDR3 is made up of 17 amino acids. The germline V gene encodes CDR1 DFQATT and CDR2 SNEGSKA (reference sequence). This CDR3 is CSARLPGQGMAYNEQFF.

This sequence joins TRBV24-1 and TRBJ2-3; with no DNA, the TCRdb D assignment of TRBD2 cannot be verified. The CDR3 contains 15 residues. The germline V gene has CDR1 KGHDR and CDR2 SFDVKD. CDR3 loop: CATSPAKTSTDTQYF.

The rearrangement links TRBV5-1 to TRBJ2-1; no DNA is available, so the TRBD1 call from TCRdb remains unchecked. The CDR3 is made up of 18 amino acids. The V gene's germline CDR1 is SGHRS and CDR2 YFSETQ. This chain's CDR3 is CASSLNRKEGVFRHEQFF.

The chain joins TRBV27 to TRBJ2-1; the D call from TCRdb, TRBD1, cannot be confirmed without DNA. The CDR3 is made up of 15 amino acids. Germline V gene lookup returns CDR1 MNHEY and CDR2 SMNVEV (reference sequence). Here the CDR3 reads CASSFNRGPYNEQFF.

This sequence joins TRBV6-1 and TRBJ1-4. Per the germline V gene, CDR1 is MNHNS and CDR2 is SASEGT. This CDR3 contains 14 residues. CDR3 loop: CASSEGRANEKLFF.